The 4 T cell receptor beta chains reported below all come from one sample, sequenced in a study of T cell repertoires in cytomegalovirus infection. In TCRdb, the reads were re-called with MiXCR into one record per CDR3 protein. The top ten hold roughly 13% of the sample, which has roughly 920,000 distinct CDR3 sequences, under 40% seen once. These receptors' targets are unknown. The sample in question was cultured CD8+ T cells from PBMCs, obtained from culture after CMV antigen stimulation. The origin of the receptors is a human donor in good health (CMV status not recorded). Some clones in this sample may be carry-over from other donors' samples.

This clonotype was found a few times. This chain uses TRBV15 with TRBJ2-2; 9 bases match TRBD2. The V gene end was trimmed by 0 bases and the J gene end by 6 bases; junction bases not matched to a gene: 8. CDR1 is LNHNV, CDR2 YYDKDF, per germline (reference sequence). The CDR3 loop spans 17 amino acids. The CDR3, as DNA: TGTGCCACCAGCAGAGATATGGGGACTAGCTTTGCCGGGGAGCTGTTTTTT. It yields the protein CATSRDMGTSFAGELFF.

The V call is TRBV27, the J call TRBJ2-1; 8 bases fit TRBD2. Trimming removed 4 bases from V and 6 bases from J; junction bases left unmatched: 11. Per the germline V gene, CDR1 is MNHEY and CDR2 is SMNVEV (reference sequence). This CDR3 contains 16 residues. The CDR3 is CASSYLWAGGRNEQFF. The CDR3 DNA sequence: TGTGCCAGCAGTTACCTCTGGGCGGGGGGCCGCAATGAGCAGTTCTTC.

This clonotype appeared a single time. This may stem from a read error, because a much larger clone lies one nucleotide away. This rearrangement joins TRBV7-2 to TRBJ2-4; TRBD1 or TRBD2 may be the D gene (5 bases each). The CDR3 covers 17 residues. In germline, CDR1 is SGHTA, CDR2 FQGNSA. CDR3 protein: CASSSTSRGLGKNIHYF. CDR3 sequence (DNA): TGTGCCAGCAGCTCGACCTCCCGGGGCCTGGGCAAAAACATTCATTACTTC.

This clonotype was seen at least ten times. The V gene is TRBV27, the J gene TRBJ2-7; D is unresolved. Trimming left V 3 bases short and J 3 bases short, with 9 bases between. This CDR3 spans 13 amino acids. Germline CDR1 MNHEY, CDR2 SMNVEV (reference sequence). The CDR3, as DNA: TGTGCCAGCAGTTTCGGCCTCCACTACGAGCAGTACGTC. Translation gives CASSFGLHYEQYV.